The 26 T cell receptor beta chains below were found in one sample sequenced in a study of T-cell memory formation after mild COVID-19. TCRdb independently ran MiXCR on the 5' RACE reads; one entry per CDR3 protein. The data contain some 50,000 distinct CDR3 sequences, roughly a quarter of them seen just once; the ten biggest clones take up around 45%. The sample consisted of PBMCs or a T cell subset sorted from them (not recorded which). These receptors were obtained from a man in his late teens or twenties who had mild COVID-19 (a few samples of this study predate the infection). Cell type and time point are not known.

The chain is built from TRBV3-1 and TRBJ2-4; 9 nucleotides agree with TRBD2. V gave up 0 bases and J gave up 0 bases; unmatched junction bases: 3. The CDR3 sequence is 17 residues long. The germline CDR1 and CDR2 sequences are LGHDT and YNNKEL (reference sequence). CDR3 sequence reads: CASSQEASGIAKNIQYF. Written as DNA, the CDR3 is TGTGCCAGCAGCCAAGAAGCTAGCGGGATAGCCAAAAACATTCAGTACTTC.

This chain uses TRBV12-3 or TRBV12-4 with TRBJ1-1; D is perhaps TRBD1 (5 bases). The CDR3 length is 14 residues. V gave up 4 bases and J gave up 0 bases, with 9 bases separating them. CDR3 loop: CASSSTAMNTEAFF. In nucleotides, the CDR3 is TGTGCCAGCAGTTCGACAGCAATGAACACTGAAGCTTTCTTT.

This clonotype turned up a few times. The genes are TRBV29-1 and TRBJ2-2, with a weak D call TRBD2 (5 bases). Germline V gene lookup returns CDR1 SQVTM and CDR2 ANQGSEA. The CDR3 has 14 residues. Trimming shortened V by 4 bases and J by 3 bases, and 12 bases separated the two germline ends. CDR3 bases: TGCAGCGTTGGAGGGCTATCATACACCGGGGAGCTGTTTTTT. Its protein product is CSVGGLSYTGELFF.

This clonotype was counted many times. The chain's CDR3 is CASSLQAGGPHEQFF. As DNA, the CDR3 is TGTGCCAGCAGTTTGCAAGCGGGGGGGCCCCATGAGCAGTTCTTC. The chain couples TRBV12-3 or TRBV12-4 to TRBJ2-1, with 10 bases matching TRBD2. V was clipped by 3 bases and J by 8 bases; unmatched bases: 7. There are 15 residues in the CDR3.

Ten or more counts support this clonotype. The chain combines TRBV4-3 with TRBJ2-7; D is unresolved. Trimming took off 0 bases at V and 3 bases at J, with 9 bases between the two ends. Germline CDR1 is LGHNA and CDR2 is YSLEER. The CDR3 sequence is 14 residues long. As DNA, the CDR3 is TGCGCCAGCAGCCAAGATCTTGGAGACTACGAGCAGTACTTC. Its protein is CASSQDLGDYEQYF.

The V and J genes are TRBV9 and TRBJ2-3; 9 bases fit TRBD2. The CDR3 consists of 16 residues. Germline CDR1 SGDLS, CDR2 YYNGEE. V lost 3 bases to trimming and J lost 3 bases; unmatched junction nucleotides: 8. The CDR3 sequence: CASSGGGGATTDTQYF. The CDR3 nucleotides read TGTGCCAGCAGCGGAGGCGGGGGGGCCACAACAGATACGCAGTATTTT.

V is TRBV25-1 and J is TRBJ1-2; D uncertain. The CDR3 length is 13 residues. The germline V gene has CDR1 MGHDK and CDR2 SYGVNS. The ends were cut back, 10 bases at V and 4 bases at J, with 16 bases in the middle. In DNA, the CDR3 is TGTGCCACCACTCCCGAACACGGCTATGGCTACACCTTC. It yields the protein CATTPEHGYGYTF.

This clonotype has just one count. The chain has TRBV6-2 or TRBV6-3 and TRBJ1-2; unclear D gene. Germline loops: CDR1 MNHEY, CDR2 SVGEGT. The CDR3 contains 15 residues. V was cut by 2 bases and J by 7 bases, with 17 bases left in between. The CDR3 sequence is CASSYGSEDWVGYTF. CDR3 sequence (DNA): TGTGCCAGCAGTTACGGATCGGAAGACTGGGTTGGCTACACCTTC.

As to this clonotype: At one of its ends the junction is not consistent with the germline gene, which may arise from a read error. V usage is TRBV29-1 and J usage is TRBJ2-1; 13 positions agree with TRBD2. The CDR3 has 17 residues. The germline V gene has CDR1 SQVTM and CDR2 ANQGSEA. This CDR3 is CSIDGLAGEARYNEQFF. CDR3 in DNA: TGCAGCATTGATGGACTAGCGGGGGAGGCTCGGTACAATGAGCAGTTCTTC.

The CDR3 coding sequence is TGCGCCAGCAGCCAGGAGCGAAATCGGGACAGGGGCCAATTTGGTGAGCAGTACTTC. This gives the protein CASSQERNRDRGQFGEQYF. The chain couples TRBV4-3 to TRBJ2-7; the match to TRBD1 covers 10 bases. V lost 3 bases and J lost 7; bases outside the gene matches: 21. This CDR3 is built from 19 residues. The V gene's germline CDR1 is LGHNA and CDR2 YSLEER.

This clonotype was observed a handful of times. This chain connects TRBV7-3 to TRBJ2-1, with 8 bases matching TRBD2. Unmatched junction bases numbered 6, after V lost 5 bases and J lost 9 bases. Germline values: CDR1 SGHTA, CDR2 FQGTGA. The CDR3 contains 13 residues. CDR3 in DNA: TGTGCCAGCAGCCCCGGGACTAGGAGTGAGCAGTTCTTC. This translates into CASSPGTRSEQFF.

V gene TRBV5-5 combines with J gene TRBJ2-7, with D perhaps TRBD2 (5 bases). There are 12 residues in the CDR3. Per germline, CDR1 SGHKS and CDR2 YYEKEE (reference sequence). Trimming pared 2 bases from V and 3 bases from J, leaving 6 bases between. CDR3 nucleotide sequence: TGTGCCAGCAGCTTCGGAGGCTACGAGCAGTACTTC. The encoded protein is CASSFGGYEQYF.

This clonotype has only a few counts. CDR3 in DNA: TGTGCCAGCAACCTGGAGGGGGGCTGGAACGAGCAGTACTTC. Its protein product is CASNLEGGWNEQYF. The rearrangement links TRBV5-5 to TRBJ2-7; D may correspond to TRBD1 or TRBD2 (6 bases each). Germline CDR1 and CDR2: SGHKS and YYEKEE (reference sequence). Trimming shortened V by 6 bases and J by 5 bases, and 18 bases separated the two germline ends. The CDR3 loop spans 14 amino acids.

This clonotype was counted only a few times. The rearrangement uses TRBV27 and TRBJ2-5; the match to TRBD2 covers 12 bases. V was clipped by 6 bases and J by 5 bases; unmatched bases: 7. CDR3 length equals 15 residues. Germline CDR1 and CDR2: MNHEY and SMNVEV (reference sequence). The CDR3, as DNA: TGTGCCAGCAGCGCAACTAGCGGGGGGATGGAGACCCAGTACTTC. It encodes CASSATSGGMETQYF.

The chain links TRBV29-1 to TRBJ2-2; a weak D match, TRBD2 (6 bases). CDR1 is SQVTM and CDR2 is ANQGSEA in the germline V gene. The CDR3 totals 14 residues. The ends were cut back, 5 bases at V and 4 bases at J, with 14 bases in the middle. The CDR3 reads CSVKGGVSTGELFF. The CDR3 DNA reads TGCAGCGTTAAGGGCGGGGTATCCACCGGGGAGCTGTTTTTT.

J is TRBJ1-1 and V is TRBV27; D is possibly TRBD1 (5 bases). V lost 6 bases, J lost 4 bases, and 12 bases lay in between. This CDR3 contains 13 residues. The germline V gene encodes CDR1 MNHEY and CDR2 SMNVEV (reference sequence). CDR3 bases: TGTGCCAGCAGCCAGGGATTGGGCACTGAAGCTTTCTTT. Protein sequence: CASSQGLGTEAFF.

The gene calls are TRBV6-2 or TRBV6-3 and TRBJ1-1; D perhaps matches TRBD1 (6 bases). The germline V and J ends were trimmed by 1 base and 3 bases, with 12 bases remaining between them. There are 15 residues in the CDR3. Germline CDR1 reads MNHEY; CDR2 reads SVGEGT. Here the CDR3 reads CASSYWGATDTEAFF. CDR3 nucleotide sequence: TGTGCCAGCAGTTACTGGGGGGCTACGGACACTGAAGCTTTCTTT.

The chain is built from TRBV7-2 and TRBJ2-7, with 9 bases that match TRBD2. This CDR3 region has 15 residues. The V segment lost 5 bases and the J segment 0 bases; nucleotides outside the gene matches: 5. CDR1 SGHTA and CDR2 FQGNSA come from the germline V gene. The CDR3 loop reads CASSPSGAVSYEQYF. The CDR3 DNA reads as TGTGCCAGCAGCCCTAGCGGGGCTGTCTCCTACGAGCAGTACTTC.

This clonotype turned up a few times. V usage is TRBV20-1 and J usage is TRBJ2-2; weak D call: TRBD1 (5 bases). The germline V and J ends were trimmed by 3 bases and 4 bases, with 21 bases remaining between them. The germline gives CDR1 DFQATT, CDR2 SNEGSKA (reference sequence). This CDR3 contains 17 residues. The CDR3 protein is CSARELGAAPGTGELFF. The CDR3 DNA reads TGCAGTGCTAGGGAATTAGGGGCGGCCCCGGGCACCGGGGAGCTGTTTTTT.

This clonotype has only a few counts. The rearrangement links TRBV5-4 to TRBJ2-2; TRBD2 might be the D (5 bases). The V and J ends lost 2 bases and 4 bases respectively, with 9 bases between them. Germline-derived CDR1 and CDR2 are SGHNT and YYREEE (reference sequence). CDR3 size: 14 residues. The CDR3 sequence: CASSFGVSTGELFF. The CDR3 DNA follows: TGTGCCAGCAGCTTCGGGGTATCCACCGGGGAGCTGTTTTTT.

This clonotype was observed a few times. The genes are TRBV5-1 and TRBJ1-1; D perhaps matches TRBD1 (6 bases). The germline V and J ends were trimmed by 0 bases and 8 bases, with 14 bases remaining between them. The CDR3 length is 14 residues. Germline values: CDR1 SGHRS, CDR2 YFSETQ. The CDR3 protein is CASSLAQGTSEAFF. The CDR3 DNA reads TGCGCCAGCAGCTTGGCCCAGGGGACATCGGAAGCTTTCTTT. The complete variable domain, with remaining parts taken from reference TRBV5-1 and TRBJ1-1, reads KAGVTQTPRYLIKTRGQQVTLSCSPISGHRSVSWYQQTPGQGLQFLFEYFSETQRNKGNFPGRFSGRQFSNSRSEMNVSTLELGDSALYLCASSLAQGTSEAFFGQGTRLTVV.

V is TRBV5-1 and J is TRBJ2-3; possibly TRBD2 for D (6 bases). The CDR3 extends over 15 amino acids. CDR1 is SGHRS and CDR2 is YFSETQ in the germline V gene. Trimming pared 5 bases from V and 2 bases from J, leaving 15 bases between. CDR3 loop: CASSFFGGNTDTQYF. For the CDR3, the DNA is TGCGCCAGCAGTTTTTTCGGCGGGAACACAGATACGCAGTATTTT.

This clonotype was counted between two and nine times. The chain links TRBV10-3 to TRBJ2-2; D is unresolved. The CDR3 consists of 11 residues. V dropped 10 bases and J dropped 2 bases, with 5 bases sitting between them. From germline, CDR1 is ENHRY and CDR2 SYGVKD. The CDR3 is CATINTGELFF. The CDR3 DNA reads as TGTGCCACGATTAACACCGGGGAGCTGTTTTTT.

This chain connects TRBV5-1 to TRBJ1-1, with D maybe TRBD1 (5 bases). The CDR3 has 16 residues. V lost 5 bases, J lost 1 base, and 18 bases lay in between. Germline-derived CDR1 and CDR2 are SGHRS and YFSETQ. CDR3 amino acids: CASSLGDALTNTEAFF. CDR3 DNA sequence: TGCGCCAGCAGTCTAGGGGACGCCCTAACGAACACTGAAGCTTTCTTT.

The sample holds a few counts of this clonotype. This chain's CDR3 is CASSDGRGIYNEQFF. CDR3 nucleotide sequence: TGCGCCAGCAGTGATGGGCGGGGGATTTACAATGAGCAGTTCTTC. The chain couples TRBV10-2 to TRBJ2-1, with 7 bases lining up with TRBD2. The CDR3 is 15 amino acids. Trimming at V came to 3 bases and at J to 4 bases, leaving 6 bases not matched to a gene. Germline CDR1 is WSHSY and CDR2 is SAAADI.

J is TRBJ2-3 and V is TRBV7-3; D call uncertain. Germline lookup yields CDR1 SGHTA and CDR2 FQGTGA. V lost 4 bases and J lost 0, with 5 bases in between. The CDR3 sequence is 13 residues long. The CDR3, as DNA: TGTGCCAGCAGCTCGGACAGCACAGATACGCAGTATTTT. Its translation is CASSSDSTDTQYF.